This paragraph covers one TCR beta chain sequence. Its antigen is unknown. Method: immunoSEQ multiplex PCR; TCRdb's copy keeps in-frame clones and lacks some. This sample has about 10,000 clones, with around four fifths found just once. This specimen comes from a study of T cells after posttransplantation cyclophosphamide. Study-level findings and limits: Later blood repertoires were often dominated by clones from the donor CD8+ memory compartment.

Cyclophosphamide on days +3 and +4 followed busulfan-fludarabine conditioning and a marrow graft. The V segment lost 1 base and the J segment 8 bases; nucleotides outside the gene matches: 10. This CDR3 is 15 amino acids long. Germline V gene data show CDR1 as MGHDK and CDR2 as SYGVNS. The sample was PBMCs, taken around 2,000 days after allogeneic stem cell transplant with posttransplant cyclophosphamide. This receptor was taken from a female patient between 50 and 59 years old who received an allogeneic stem cell transplant from a related donor, was CMV-positive, and had no GVHD. A share of the T cells may be of graft donor origin. The rearrangement uses TRBV25-1 and TRBJ1-2, with TRBD1 matching over 7 bases. The DNA for the CDR3 is TGTGCCAGCAGTGAATCCACCGACAGGGATAAAGGCTACACCTTC. Its protein is CASSESTDRDKGYTF.